This is a list of T cell receptor beta chains from one sample in a study of naive and memory T cell subsets. From the UMI-ligation and nested PCR reads, TCRdb called clonotypes with MiXCR, one entry per CDR3 protein. The table includes about 90,000 distinct CDR3 sequences, 10% to 12% detected once. Sequencing was carried out using naive CD4+ T cells from blood. Source of these receptors: a human donor in good health. CDR3s include the opening cysteine and the closing phenylalanine or tryptophan. A D gene is named only where the DNA matches it firmly.

d_call,v_call,j_call,cdr3_aa
TRBD2,TRBV7-6,TRBJ2-2,CASSLNREAGELFF
-,TRBV20-1,TRBJ2-1,CSASPHLTGSGEQFF
TRBD2,TRBV20-1,TRBJ2-3,CSAISRAGGSDTQYF
TRBD1,TRBV4-3,TRBJ1-4,CASSQGPGTGEEKLFF
TRBD1,TRBV9,TRBJ2-1,CASSGSSDREGNEQFF
-,TRBV12-3/TRBV12-4,TRBJ2-5,CASSRRETQYF
TRBD2,TRBV5-1,TRBJ2-3,CASSFSGVAGLPDTQYF
-,TRBV7-2,TRBJ2-3,CASSYPSGTDTQYF
-,TRBV7-2,TRBJ1-3,CASSLGGDLLDTIYF
-,TRBV10-3,TRBJ2-7,CAISPGVQRSYEQYF
TRBD1,TRBV20-1,TRBJ1-2,CSARDFPWDREGYTF
TRBD1,TRBV6-1,TRBJ1-2,CASSEGQYYGYTF
-,TRBV9,TRBJ2-5,CASSAGGGETQYF